This TCR beta chain was observed in a study of cytomegalovirus exposure and HLA in healthy donors. In the study overall: The Caucasian-associated ancestry cluster held 65% to 90% of some 420 genotyped donors. Study results and limitations: Equally common other TCR beta chains were less clonally expanded than HLA-associated ones, a later analysis found.

The V gene lost 4 bases and the J gene lost 3 bases, with 16 bases spanning the gap. The germline gives CDR1 MDHEN, CDR2 SYDVKM. The CDR3 runs 15 residues. Concerning this clone: Its cognate antigen is unknown.

The primer mix had 60 Vbeta and 13 Jbeta primers. Clones were read by immunoSEQ multiplex PCR, and TCRdb kept only the in-frame ones, dropping some. The sample yields some 100,000 clones, 65% to 75% seen once. Sequencing input: PBMCs. The TCR sequence derives from a female donor in good health and CMV-seropositive. The genes are TRBV28 and TRBJ2-7, with D perhaps TRBD2 (6 bases). CDR3 loop: CASSSHSRAGYEQYF. The CDR3 DNA reads TGTGCCAGCAGTTCTCATAGCCGAGCGGGCTACGAGCAGTACTTC.